This T cell receptor (beta chain) was recovered during a study of CD8+ T cells in alopecia areata. Study context: Tofacitinib administration to treated patients was oral, at 5 to 10 mg twice daily.

Extracted RNA was reverse transcribed into cDNA, the sequencing template. This table comes from immunoSEQ multiplex PCR, and its TCRdb copy is limited to in-frame clones, with some not included. Of over 250,000 clones listed, approximately 60% are singletons. Trimming left V 7 bases short and J 2 bases short, with 18 bases between. The CDR3 loop spans 15 amino acids. Germline V lookup: CDR1 MNHEY, CDR2 SVGAGI. This clone was found a few times. Treatment specified: oral pan-JAK inhibitor, 5-10 mg twice daily. Sample: CD4+ T cells sorted from blood, taken at approximately week 52, from a patient treated with tofacitinib. This clonotype originated in a human donor with alopecia areata. The genes are TRBV6-5 and TRBJ2-7; no definite D call. CDR3 in amino acids: CASTFLSRRPYEQYF. DNA of the CDR3: TGTGCCAGCACCTTTCTCTCCCGGCGTCCCTACGAGCAGTACTTC.